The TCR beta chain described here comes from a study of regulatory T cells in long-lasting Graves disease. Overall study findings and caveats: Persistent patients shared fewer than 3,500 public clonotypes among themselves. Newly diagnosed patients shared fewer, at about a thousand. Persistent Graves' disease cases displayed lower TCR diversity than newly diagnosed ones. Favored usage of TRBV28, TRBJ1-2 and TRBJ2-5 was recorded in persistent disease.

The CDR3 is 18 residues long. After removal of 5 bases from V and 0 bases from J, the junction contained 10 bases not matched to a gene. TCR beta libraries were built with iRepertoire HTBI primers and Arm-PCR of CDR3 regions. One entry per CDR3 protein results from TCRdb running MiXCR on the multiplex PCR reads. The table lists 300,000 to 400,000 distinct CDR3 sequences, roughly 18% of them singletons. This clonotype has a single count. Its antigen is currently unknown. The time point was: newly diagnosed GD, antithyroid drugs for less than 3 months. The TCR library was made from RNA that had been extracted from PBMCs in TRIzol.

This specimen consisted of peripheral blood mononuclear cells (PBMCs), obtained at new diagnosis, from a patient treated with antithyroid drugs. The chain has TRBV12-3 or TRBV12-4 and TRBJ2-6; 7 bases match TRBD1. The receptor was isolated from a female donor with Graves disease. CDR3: CASSPRQGAFSGANVLTF. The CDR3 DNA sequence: TGTGCCAGCAGTCCCCGACAGGGCGCCTTCTCTGGGGCCAACGTCCTGACTTTC.